These 14 T cell receptor beta chains came from one sample sequenced in a study of Ad26.COV2.S vaccination and SARS-CoV-2 variants. Libraries were prepared by immunoSEQ multiplex PCR; TCRdb keeps only in-frame clonotypes and omits some of them. This table has some 190,000 clones, around 88% appearing once. The source was peripheral blood, collected after recovery from COVID-19. Source of these receptors: a human donor who had recovered from COVID-19.

This clone was recorded only once. The rearrangement uses TRBV29-1 and TRBJ1-1, with D unclear. This CDR3 spans 13 amino acids. Trimming shortened V by 6 bases and J by 0 bases, and 11 bases separated the two germline ends. Germline V CDR1 and CDR2: SQVTM, ANQGSEA. CDR3 coding DNA: TGCAGCGTCTCGGAGCCTCTGAACACTGAAGCTTTCTTT. It codes for CSVSEPLNTEAFF.

This chain connects TRBV7-2 to TRBJ2-5, with 7 positions matching TRBD2. This CDR3 has 15 residues. The V gene end was trimmed by 7 bases and the J gene end by 2 bases; junction bases not matched to a gene: 10. CDR1 and CDR2 (germline): SGHTA, FQGNSA. The CDR3 reads CASTPGRVRQETQYF. As DNA, the CDR3 is TGTGCCAGCACCCCGGGGAGGGTCAGGCAAGAGACCCAGTACTTC. The whole variable domain, filled in from reference TRBV7-2 and TRBJ2-5, reads GAGVSQSPSNKVTEKGKDVELRCDPISGHTALYWYRQSLGQGLEFLIYFQGNSAPDKSGLPSDRFSAERTGGSVSTLTIQRTQQEDSAVYLCASTPGRVRQETQYFGPGTRLLVL.

The chain employs TRBV7-8 and TRBJ1-2; D gene uncertain. Germline CDR1 SGHVS, CDR2 FQNEAQ. The CDR3 covers 17 residues. Trimming stripped 2 bases from V and 7 bases from J, with 23 bases between. CDR3 protein: CASSLPKIGDGNGGYTF. The CDR3, as DNA: TGTGCCAGCAGCTTACCCAAAATCGGAGACGGAAACGGTGGCTACACCTTC.

This clone was picked up one time. J is TRBJ2-2 and V is TRBV21-1; the DNA was not compared with TRBD1, the D call given in the table. TRBV21-1 is a pseudogene locus. The CDR3 spans 15 residues. CDR3 DNA sequence: TGTGCCAGGGAGAGGACAGGGGAAGGGGCCGGGGAGCTGTTTTTT. As protein: CARERTGEGAGELFF.

The rearrangement joins TRBV27 to TRBJ1-5; tentatively, D is TRBD1 (5 bases). This CDR3 is built from 15 residues. Germline CDR1 MNHEY, CDR2 SMNVEV (reference sequence). V was pared by 2 bases and J by 4 bases, with 12 bases between. CDR3 sequence reads: CASSLGDQGNQPQHF. The DNA of the CDR3 is TGTGCCAGCAGTTTAGGGGACCAGGGTAATCAGCCCCAGCATTTT.

This clone came up once. V is TRBV5-4 and J is TRBJ1-2; 8 bases are a match to TRBD1. After removal of 4 bases from V and 8 bases from J, the junction contained 7 bases not matched to a gene. The CDR3 runs 13 residues. Germline V CDR1 and CDR2: SGHNT, YYREEE (reference sequence). The CDR3 reads CASSLQGARGYTF. CDR3 nucleotide sequence: TGTGCCAGCAGCCTCCAGGGGGCTAGAGGCTACACCTTC.

The chain employs TRBV4-1 and TRBJ1-5; D remains ambiguous. With 1 base removed from V and 1 base from J, the gap between germline ends came to 8 bases. Germline V lookup: CDR1 MGHRA, CDR2 YSYEKL. This CDR3 has 15 amino acids. The CDR3 spells CASSQALTSNQPQHF. The CDR3 bases are TGCGCCAGCAGCCAAGCCCTGACCAGCAATCAGCCCCAGCATTTT.

V is TRBV10-3 and J is TRBJ2-1, with 8 positions matching TRBD2. The J segment lost 2 bases and the V segment lost 3 bases, leaving 12 bases of the junction unmatched. Germline-derived CDR1 and CDR2 are ENHRY and SYGVKD. The CDR3 loop spans 18 amino acids. In DNA, the CDR3 is TGTGCCATCAGTGACCTTCAGGGACTAGTGGCGACCTACAATGAGCAGTTCTTC. This translates into CAISDLQGLVATYNEQFF.

The sample holds a few counts of this clone. The chain links TRBV5-5 to TRBJ1-1; 7 positions agree with TRBD1. This CDR3 region has 14 residues. Germline CDR1 and CDR2: SGHKS and YYEKEE (reference sequence). V lost 3 bases, J lost 4 bases, and 6 bases stayed unmatched. CDR3 sequence: CASSSSGTATEAFF. The CDR3 DNA reads as TGTGCCAGCAGCTCATCCGGGACAGCCACTGAAGCTTTCTTT.

The rearrangement uses TRBV5-1 and TRBJ2-7, with D possibly matching TRBD1 (6 bases). V was shortened by 4 bases and J by 1 base, with 15 bases between the two germline ends. CDR3 length: 15 amino acids. The germline gives CDR1 SGHRS, CDR2 YFSETQ. CDR3 in DNA: TGCGCCAGCAGCCAGGGGTCCCCGCAATCCTACGAGCAGTACTTC. Protein sequence: CASSQGSPQSYEQYF.

This clone has just one count. The chain couples TRBV19 to TRBJ2-1, with D tentatively TRBD2 (5 bases). The CDR3 contains 14 residues. V was shortened by 9 bases and J by 0 bases, with 12 bases between the two germline ends. The germline CDR1 and CDR2 sequences are LNHDA and SQIVND (reference sequence). The CDR3 bases are TGTGCCAGCAGAGACTACCGCTCCTACAATGAGCAGTTCTTC. Translated, it gives CASRDYRSYNEQFF.

The chain carries TRBV6-6 and TRBJ2-7; 7 nucleotides match TRBD2. The CDR3 extends over 13 amino acids. V was clipped by 7 bases and J by 2 bases; unmatched bases: 5. CDR1 is MNHNY, CDR2 SVGAGI, per germline (reference sequence). Here the CDR3 reads CASNRGLAYEQYF. CDR3 DNA: TGTGCCAGCAATAGAGGACTAGCCTACGAGCAGTACTTC.

The J gene is TRBJ2-1, the V gene TRBV7-2, with 9 bases matching TRBD2. J was trimmed by 0 bases and V by 4 bases; bases with no gene match: 7. CDR1 is SGHTA, CDR2 FQGNSA, per germline. The CDR3 contains 17 residues. For the CDR3, the DNA is TGTGCCAGCAGCTCCGGACTAGCGCCCAGCTCCTACAATGAGCAGTTCTTC. This encodes CASSSGLAPSSYNEQFF.

The chain has TRBV11-2 and TRBJ2-3; D not resolved. The germline V gene encodes CDR1 SGHAT and CDR2 FQNNGV. The CDR3 spans 12 residues. Trimming pared 2 bases from V and 6 bases from J, leaving 6 bases between. The CDR3 coding sequence is TGTGCCAGCAGCTTAAGGCAGGATACGCAGTATTTT. Its protein is CASSLRQDTQYF.